This T cell receptor beta chain appears in the sequencing data of a study of T cell responses to AZD1222 COVID-19 vaccine. The table lists this clone with a count of one. Its target is not known. Findings of the study overall: CD4 TCRs covered the whole spike, strongest at regions 160-218 and 743-854. Females outnumbered males among donors, who were mostly white British; clonal diversity was possibly underestimated.

The repertoire was sequenced with immunoSEQ multiplex PCR; TCRdb's copy has only in-frame clones and lacks some. The table shows tens of thousands of clones, with approximately 90% occurring only once. The source of this sequence is an adult who received the AZD1222 COVID-19 vaccine. This sample comprised peripheral blood, obtained 28 days after the second AZD1222 dose.

Here the CDR3 reads CASSQEGVYEQYF. The DNA of the CDR3 is TGTGCCAGCAGCCAAGAAGGCGTATACGAGCAGTACTTC. V is TRBV3-1 (or the pseudogene TRBV3-2) and J is TRBJ2-7; D is unclear. The CDR3 extends over 13 amino acids. The germline gives CDR1 LGHDT, CDR2 YNNKEL (reference sequence). V gave up 0 bases and J gave up 4 bases, with 7 bases separating them.